What follows are 19 T cell receptor beta chains derived from one specimen sequenced in a study of T cell responses to AZD1222 COVID-19 vaccine. Libraries were prepared by immunoSEQ multiplex PCR; TCRdb keeps only in-frame clonotypes and omits some of them. The sample includes 130,000 or so clones, around 83% of them seen just once. This specimen consisted of peripheral blood, obtained on day 0 of AZD1222 vaccination. The receptors shown here come from an adult in good health.

The chain is built from TRBV12-3 or TRBV12-4 and TRBJ2-1, with 7 bases fitting TRBD1. V trimming: 5 bases; J trimming: 7 bases; junction bases outside the gene matches: 2. This CDR3 spans 12 amino acids. CDR3 sequence reads: CASSRQGNEQFF. The CDR3 DNA is TGTGCCAGCAGTCGACAGGGTAATGAGCAGTTCTTC.

The V and J genes are TRBV28 and TRBJ1-4; D is unresolved. The CDR3 contains 15 residues. The ends were cut back, 4 bases at V and 0 bases at J, with 9 bases in the middle. Per germline, CDR1 MDHEN and CDR2 SYDVKM. DNA for the CDR3: TGTGCCAGCAGTTCGAAGACGGCAACTAATGAAAAACTGTTTTTT. Its translation is CASSSKTATNEKLFF.

The gene calls are TRBV3-1 (or the pseudogene TRBV3-2) and TRBJ1-2, with D perhaps TRBD1 (6 bases). Looked up from germline, CDR1 is LGHDT and CDR2 is YNNKEL (reference sequence). The CDR3 length is 12 residues. Trimming pared 3 bases from V and 13 bases from J, leaving 15 bases between. The CDR3 here is CASSQQKGGRTF. CDR3 nucleotides: TGTGCCAGCAGCCAGCAGAAGGGGGGTCGCACCTTC.

The chain joins TRBV29-1 to TRBJ1-1; D remains ambiguous. V gave up 7 bases and J gave up 11 bases, with 23 bases separating them. Germline lookup yields CDR1 SQVTM and CDR2 ANQGSEA. This CDR3 has 13 amino acids. The CDR3 loop is CSAWAGVGPSAFF. The DNA of the CDR3 is TGCAGCGCCTGGGCCGGCGTAGGGCCGAGTGCTTTCTTT. The complete variable domain, with remaining parts taken from reference TRBV29-1 and TRBJ1-1, reads SAVISQKPSRDICQRGTSLTIQCQVDSQVTMMFWYRQQPGQSLTLIATANQGSEATYESGFVIDKFPISRPNLTFSTLTVSNMSPEDSSIYLCSAWAGVGPSAFFGQGTRLTVV.

The J gene is TRBJ1-2, the V gene TRBV3-1 (or the pseudogene TRBV3-2); D gene ambiguous. CDR1 and CDR2 from the germline V gene are LGHDT and YNNKEL (reference sequence). The CDR3 length is 17 residues. The V end was cut by 0 bases, the J end by 0 bases, with 14 bases between. CDR3 in amino acids: CASSQDTGGISNYGYTF. DNA of the CDR3: TGTGCCAGCAGCCAAGATACGGGCGGGATATCTAACTATGGCTACACCTTC.

The sample holds a few counts of this clone. V usage is TRBV5-1 and J usage is TRBJ1-3; D is undetermined. Deletions cut 4 bases from V and 0 bases from J, with 8 bases between. Germline assignment: CDR1 SGHRS and CDR2 YFSETQ. This CDR3 is built from 14 residues. CDR3 amino acids: CASSPESSGNTIYF. In DNA form, the CDR3 reads TGCGCCAGCAGCCCGGAGAGCTCTGGAAACACCATATATTTT.

The chain recombines TRBV2 with TRBJ2-3; D unclear. The CDR3 is 12 amino acids. Germline lookup yields CDR1 SNHLY and CDR2 FYNNEI. V was cut by 4 bases and J by 5 bases, with 7 bases left in between. In DNA, the CDR3 is TGTGCCAGCAGTGTGTTAGAAGATACGCAGTATTTT. Its protein is CASSVLEDTQYF. The full variable domain, with the rest looked up from reference TRBV2 and TRBJ2-3, is EPEVTQTPSHQVTQMGQEVILRCVPISNHLYFYWYRQILGQKVEFLVSFYNNEISEKSEIFDDQFSVERPDGSNFTLKIRSTKLEDSAMYFCASSVLEDTQYFGPGTRLTVL.

The count of this clone is one. The V gene is TRBV19, the J gene TRBJ1-2, with 7 bases identical to TRBD1. V lost 7 bases to trimming and J lost 8 bases; unmatched junction nucleotides: 7. The CDR3 extends over 12 amino acids. Germline-derived CDR1 and CDR2 are LNHDA and SQIVND (reference sequence). This CDR3 is CASKRQGDGYTF. The CDR3 DNA sequence: TGTGCCAGTAAACGACAGGGCGACGGCTACACCTTC.

This clone was seen a few times. DNA of the CDR3: TGTGCCAGCAGTCCCTGGACAGGCGCGAACACTGAAGCTTTCTTT. Protein product: CASSPWTGANTEAFF. The J gene is TRBJ1-1, the V gene TRBV6-5, with 7 bases that match TRBD1. Trimming took 5 bases from V and 1 from J; bases not matched to a gene: 7. The germline CDR1 and CDR2 sequences are MNHEY and SVGAGI. The CDR3 is made up of 15 amino acids.

V gene TRBV19 combines with J gene TRBJ1-2; D may be TRBD1 (5 bases). The CDR3 sequence is 14 residues long. CDR1 and CDR2 from the germline V gene are LNHDA and SQIVND (reference sequence). Trimming left V 7 bases short and J 3 bases short, with 15 bases between. Written as DNA, the CDR3 is TGTGCCAGTACCTGGGACGGGTCGTACTATGGCTACACCTTC. Residues: CASTWDGSYYGYTF. The full variable domain, rest sourced from reference TRBV19 and TRBJ1-2, is DGGITQSPKYLFRKEGQNVTLSCEQNLNHDAMYWYRQDPGQGLRLIYYSQIVNDFQKGDIAEGYSVSREKKESFPLTVTSAQKNPTAFYLCASTWDGSYYGYTFGSGTRLTVV.

The rearrangement links TRBV30 to TRBJ1-5, with D unresolved. The CDR3 length is 13 residues. V lost 0 bases and J 4 bases, leaving 7 bases between the germline ends. Germline V gene data show CDR1 as GTSNPN and CDR2 as SVGIG (reference sequence). This chain's CDR3 is CAWSVGPNQPQHF. CDR3 DNA sequence: TGTGCCTGGAGTGTAGGCCCTAATCAGCCCCAGCATTTT.

This sequence joins TRBV6-5 and TRBJ2-7; possibly TRBD2 for D (5 bases). V was trimmed by 0 bases and J by 1 base, leaving 13 bases between them. This CDR3 comprises 16 residues. Germline lookup yields CDR1 MNHEY and CDR2 SVGAGI. The DNA for the CDR3 is TGTGCCAGCAGTTACTCTGTTGCGAGGGCATCCTACGAGCAGTACTTC. It specifies CASSYSVARASYEQYF.

Only one count was recorded for this clone. V gene TRBV29-1 combines with J gene TRBJ2-1; tentative D call: TRBD2 (6 bases). The CDR3 runs to 11 residues. Trimming took off 5 bases at V and 15 bases at J, with 17 bases between the two ends. Germline CDR1 and CDR2: SQVTM and ANQGSEA. CDR3: CSVSFLREWFF. The CDR3 nucleotides read TGCAGCGTTAGTTTTCTTCGGGAGTGGTTCTTC.

V and J are TRBV25-1 and TRBJ2-7; 11 nucleotides align to TRBD1. Germline V lookup: CDR1 MGHDK, CDR2 SYGVNS. This CDR3 region has 14 residues. V lost 7 bases and J lost 5; bases outside the gene matches: 7. CDR3 region: CASTGTGGQNEQYF. CDR3 nucleotide sequence: TGTGCCAGCACCGGGACAGGGGGGCAGAACGAGCAGTACTTC.

The CDR3 region is CASGVTGELFF. Here the CDR3 DNA reads TGTGCCAGCGGAGTCACCGGGGAGCTGTTTTTT. The chain joins TRBV6-5 to TRBJ2-2, with no clear D. CDR1 and CDR2 from the germline V gene are MNHEY and SVGAGI. This CDR3 region has 11 residues. V lost 8 bases and J 4 bases, leaving 5 bases between the germline ends.

Remarks on this clone: One junction end disagrees with the germline gene, perhaps due to a read error. The chain combines TRBV19 with TRBJ1-1; 7 bases are a match to TRBD1. CDR3 length: 13 amino acids. Germline CDR1 reads LNHDA; CDR2 reads SQIVND (reference sequence). The CDR3 region is CASSVDRDVEAFF. CDR3 coding DNA: TGTGCCAGTAGTGTAGACAGGGACGTAGAAGCTTTCTTT.

Notes on this clone: This same CDR3 is encoded by further DNA sequences in the sample. This chain connects TRBV4-3 to TRBJ1-2, with D possibly matching TRBD1 (5 bases). The V and J ends lost 0 bases and 6 bases respectively, with 8 bases between them. This CDR3 region has 13 residues. CDR1 and CDR2 from the germline V gene are LGHNA and YSLEER. The CDR3 region is CASSQERGNGYTF. The CDR3 region has the DNA TGCGCCAGCAGCCAAGAGAGGGGCAATGGCTACACCTTC.

The CDR3 region is CASSLSGGHGGYTF. The CDR3 DNA follows: TGTGCCAGCAGTTTATCCGGGGGGCACGGTGGCTACACCTTC. The rearrangement uses TRBV27 and TRBJ1-2, with D possibly being TRBD1 (6 bases). V dropped 0 bases and J dropped 7 bases, with 12 bases sitting between them. Germline loops: CDR1 MNHEY, CDR2 SMNVEV (reference sequence). This CDR3 has 14 amino acids.

The V and J genes are TRBV6-5 and TRBJ2-7, with D possibly matching TRBD1 (6 bases). This CDR3 spans 13 amino acids. The germline V gene encodes CDR1 MNHEY and CDR2 SVGAGI. Trimming took off 7 bases at V and 5 bases at J, with 15 bases between the two ends. This CDR3 reads CASTNRAIDEQYF. As DNA, the CDR3 is TGTGCCAGCACAAACAGGGCCATCGACGAGCAGTACTTC.